The clone carrying this T cell receptor beta chain has just a few counts. Its cognate antigen is unknown. Sorting gave populations that all exceeded 95% purity. These data originate in a study of beta chain features in type 1 diabetes. Study results and caveats: For TCRB rearrangement, an influence of HLA type remained unresolved here.

Reverse transcribing all isolated RNA meant expressed TCRB transcripts were sequenced. The repertoire was sequenced with immunoSEQ multiplex PCR; TCRdb's copy has only in-frame clones and lacks some. The data contain some 150,000 clones, roughly 10% of them singletons. The germline gives CDR1 MGHDK, CDR2 SYGVNS. The ends were cut back, 2 bases at V and 6 bases at J, with 9 bases in the middle. The CDR3 loop spans 13 amino acids. The receptor was isolated from a woman between 35 and 50 years old in good health. The chain employs TRBV25-1 and TRBJ2-3; D perhaps matches TRBD1 (5 bases). What was sequenced was central memory CD4+ T cells from blood. The CDR3 protein is CASSEQGSDTQYF. The CDR3 DNA follows: TGTGCCAGCAGTGAACAGGGATCGGATACGCAGTATTTT. The full variable domain, completed using reference TRBV25-1 and TRBJ2-3, is EADIYQTPRYLVIGTGKKITLECSQTMGHDKMYWYQQDPGMELHLIHYSYGVNSTEKGDLSSESTVSRIRTEHFPLTLESARPSHTSQYLCASSEQGSDTQYFGPGTRLTVL.